The 5 T cell receptor beta chains listed next were all sequenced from one sample in a study of blood T cell repertoires in COVID-19. The data were produced by immunoSEQ multiplex PCR, yet TCRdb's version contains in-frame clones alone and is incomplete. The sample consists of around 170,000 clones, just over 85% of them appearing once. The sample was peripheral blood. The receptors were sampled from a man over 45 with active or convalescent COVID-19.

The J gene is TRBJ2-2, the V gene TRBV11-2, with 9 bases identical to TRBD1. Germline trimming cut 4 bases from V and 4 bases from J; bases unmatched to any gene: 4. Germline V CDR1 and CDR2: SGHAT, FQNNGV. The CDR3 sequence is 15 residues long. CDR3 protein: CASSWGTGSTGELFF. CDR3 coding DNA: TGTGCCAGCAGCTGGGGGACAGGGAGCACCGGGGAGCTGTTTTTT. Full variable domain (missing parts from reference TRBV11-2 and TRBJ2-2): EAGVAQSPRYKIIEKRQSVAFWCNPISGHATLYWYQQILGQGPKLLIQFQNNGVVDDSQLPKDRFSAERLKGVDSTLKIQPAKLEDSAVYLCASSWGTGSTGELFFGEGSRLTVL.

V gene TRBV19 combines with J gene TRBJ2-1, with TRBD2 identical over 9 bases. The CDR3 has 16 amino acids. CDR1 and CDR2 (germline): LNHDA, SQIVND (reference sequence). The J segment lost 2 bases and the V segment lost 3 bases, leaving 5 bases of the junction unmatched. CDR3 coding DNA: TGTGCCAGTAGTATCGGGGCTAGCGGGGCCTACAATGAGCAGTTCTTC. Its translation is CASSIGASGAYNEQFF. Based on the CDR3 plus reference TRBV19 and TRBJ2-1, the full variable domain is DGGITQSPKYLFRKEGQNVTLSCEQNLNHDAMYWYRQDPGQGLRLIYYSQIVNDFQKGDIAEGYSVSREKKESFPLTVTSAQKNPTAFYLCASSIGASGAYNEQFFGPGTRLTVL.

This clone was counted once. This chain uses TRBV12-3 or TRBV12-4 with TRBJ1-4; possibly TRBD1 for D (6 bases). V lost 6 bases, J lost 8 bases, and 10 bases lay in between. The CDR3 spans 12 residues. For the CDR3, the DNA is TGTGCCAGCAGGGGGAGGGGGGAAAAACTGTTTTTT. Amino acids: CASRGRGEKLFF.

The chain combines TRBV6-5 with TRBJ2-7, with 8 positions matching TRBD2. The CDR3 length is 15 residues. The V gene's germline CDR1 is MNHEY and CDR2 SVGAGI. J gave up 2 bases and V 7 bases, and 10 bases lay outside the gene matches. In DNA form, the CDR3 reads TGTGCCAGCACCCCGGGAGGGTCCTACCCCTACGAGCAGTACTTC. Translated: CASTPGGSYPYEQYF.

This clone appeared once. V usage is TRBV18 and J usage is TRBJ1-1; 10 positions agree with TRBD1. Per germline, CDR1 KGHSH and CDR2 LQKENI. This CDR3 spans 16 amino acids. Trimming removed 3 bases from V and 0 bases from J; junction bases left unmatched: 4. This CDR3 reads CASSPPGTGVNTEAFF. The CDR3 DNA sequence: TGTGCCAGCTCACCCCCCGGGACAGGGGTGAACACTGAAGCTTTCTTT.